This TCR beta chain was captured by sequencing in a study of blood T cell repertoires in COVID-19. As processed by the authors: Reference gene primers were amplified, and this amplification served to estimate nucleated cell counts. Libraries were prepared by immunoSEQ multiplex PCR; TCRdb keeps only in-frame clonotypes and omits some of them. That table furnishes V, J and clone size, whereas the DNA furnished D and trimming. This sample carries about 280,000 clones, approximately 86% of them seen once, and the ten largest clones take approximately 1%. CDR3 length equals 16 residues. Between the trimmed V and J ends, which lost 4 bases and 2 bases, there was a span of 15 bases. The germline CDR1 and CDR2 sequences are KGHDR and SFDVKD. Donors were grouped by their self-reported clinical history. What the recovered Cohort 3 donors had was two negative PCRs, clearance, or symptom resolution.

The receptor comes from a woman under 40 who had recovered from COVID-19. The V and J genes are TRBV24-1 and TRBJ2-3, with a tentative D call TRBD1 (6 bases). The sample was PBMCs or T cells enriched from blood (not recorded which). CDR3 residues: CATSDPSGHPTDTQYF. The CDR3, as DNA: TGTGCCACCAGTGACCCCTCGGGACACCCCACAGATACGCAGTATTTT.